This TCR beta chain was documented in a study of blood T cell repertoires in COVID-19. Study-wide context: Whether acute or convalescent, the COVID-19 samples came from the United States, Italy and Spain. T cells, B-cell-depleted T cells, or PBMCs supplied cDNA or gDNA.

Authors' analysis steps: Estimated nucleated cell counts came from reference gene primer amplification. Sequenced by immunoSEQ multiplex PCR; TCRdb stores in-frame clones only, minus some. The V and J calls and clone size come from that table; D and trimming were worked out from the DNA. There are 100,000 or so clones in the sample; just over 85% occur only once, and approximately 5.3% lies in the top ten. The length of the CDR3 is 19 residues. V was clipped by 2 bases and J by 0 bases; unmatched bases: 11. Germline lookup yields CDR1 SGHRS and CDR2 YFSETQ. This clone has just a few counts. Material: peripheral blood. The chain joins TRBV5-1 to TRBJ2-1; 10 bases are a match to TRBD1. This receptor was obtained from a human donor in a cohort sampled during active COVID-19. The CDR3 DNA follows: TGCGCCAGCAGCTTTGGACAGGGGGTGCTACCCCCCTCCTACAATGAGCAGTTCTTC. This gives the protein CASSFGQGVLPPSYNEQFF.